These 17 T cell receptor beta chains were sequenced from one sample in a study of CD8 T cells in ankylosing spondylitis. TCRdb passed the 5' RACE reads through MiXCR, listing each CDR3 protein once. Among 310,000 or so distinct CDR3 sequences listed, around 20% were seen once. The source material was blood, either unsorted or a sorted T cell fraction (not recorded which). These TCRs come from a male donor with ankylosing spondylitis or in good health (not recorded which).

This clonotype was seen a handful of times. CDR3: CASSSVPGQGFTGELFF. CDR3 DNA sequence: TGTGCCAGCAGTAGTGTCCCGGGACAGGGCTTCACCGGGGAGCTGTTTTTT. The rearrangement links TRBV28 to TRBJ2-2, with TRBD1 identical over 9 bases. With 5 bases clipped from V and 4 bases from J, the junction kept 11 bases outside the gene matches. Germline lookup yields CDR1 MDHEN and CDR2 SYDVKM. This CDR3 contains 17 residues. Supplemented by reference TRBV28 and TRBJ2-2, the full variable domain reads DVKVTQSSRYLVKRTGEKVFLECVQDMDHENMFWYRQDPGLGLRLIYFSYDVKMKEKGDIPEGYSVSREKKERFSLILESASTNQTSMYLCASSSVPGQGFTGELFFGEGSRLTVL.

A few counts support this clonotype. This CDR3 reads CASSLGDRVRAGANTDTQYF. Written as DNA, the CDR3 is TGTGCCAGCAGTTTAGGGGACAGGGTAAGAGCGGGGGCCAACACAGATACGCAGTATTTT. The chain combines TRBV12-3 or TRBV12-4 with TRBJ2-3; perhaps TRBD1 as D (9 bases). The CDR3 contains 20 residues. V was shortened by 1 base and J by 2 bases, with 25 bases between the two germline ends.

The J gene is TRBJ2-3, the V gene TRBV27, with 8 bases lining up with TRBD1. CDR1 and CDR2 from the germline V gene are MNHEY and SMNVEV (reference sequence). This CDR3 is 15 amino acids long. Trimming cost V 5 bases and J 1 base; bases outside gene matches: 5. The CDR3 region is CASSNGQGGTDTQYF. As DNA, the CDR3 is TGTGCCAGCAGTAATGGACAGGGCGGCACAGATACGCAGTATTTT.

This clonotype was seen more than once but under ten times. V usage is TRBV11-2 and J usage is TRBJ2-3, with D possibly matching TRBD1 (6 bases). This CDR3 contains 16 residues. Trimming shortened V by 5 bases and J by 8 bases, and 23 bases separated the two germline ends. Germline-derived CDR1 and CDR2 are SGHAT and FQNNGV. The CDR3 sequence: CASSRGALIARGTQYF. The CDR3 coding sequence is TGTGCCAGCAGCAGAGGGGCTTTGATCGCCAGGGGTACGCAGTATTTT.

This clonotype was counted a single time. The gene calls are TRBV29-1 and TRBJ2-5, with 10 nucleotides matching TRBD2. V lost 7 bases, J lost 2 bases, and 4 bases stayed unmatched. The CDR3 runs to 13 residues. CDR1 is SQVTM, CDR2 ANQGSEA, per germline. The CDR3 sequence is CSGGLAIQETQYF. CDR3 coding DNA: TGCAGCGGGGGACTAGCGATTCAAGAGACCCAGTACTTC.

V and J are TRBV4-1 and TRBJ2-2; tentatively, D is TRBD1 (5 bases). Germline V lookup: CDR1 MGHRA, CDR2 YSYEKL. With 0 bases removed from V and 5 bases from J, the gap between germline ends came to 7 bases. The CDR3 runs 14 residues. The CDR3 DNA follows: TGCGCCAGCAGCCAAGATCAGGGTACCGGGGAGCTGTTTTTT. Translating gives CASSQDQGTGELFF.

The table lists this clonotype with many counts. The genes are TRBV5-1 and TRBJ1-1, with D unresolved. Deletions cut 3 bases from V and 5 bases from J, with 11 bases between. Germline V gives CDR1 SGHRS, CDR2 YFSETQ. This CDR3 is 13 amino acids long. CDR3 sequence: CASSSDGKTEAFF. CDR3 nucleotide sequence: TGCGCCAGCAGCTCTGATGGCAAGACTGAAGCTTTCTTT.

The chain carries TRBV28 and TRBJ2-1; tentatively, D is TRBD1 (6 bases). V was cut by 10 bases and J by 0 bases, with 28 bases left in between. Germline V gene data show CDR1 as MDHEN and CDR2 as SYDVKM. This CDR3 region has 19 residues. The CDR3 coding sequence is TGTGCCACCAGGGGAACCGGGGCCAGGGTACCCCTCTCCTACAATGAGCAGTTCTTC. Translating gives CATRGTGARVPLSYNEQFF. Full variable domain (remainder filled in from reference TRBV28 and TRBJ2-1): DVKVTQSSRYLVKRTGEKVFLECVQDMDHENMFWYRQDPGLGLRLIYFSYDVKMKEKGDIPEGYSVSREKKERFSLILESASTNQTSMYLCATRGTGARVPLSYNEQFFGPGTRLTVL.

This clonotype has a handful of counts. The CDR3 DNA follows: TGCAGTGCTAGTCAGCGGCCCACAGATACGCAGTATTTT. Amino acid sequence: CSASQRPTDTQYF. V is TRBV20-1 and J is TRBJ2-3; the D gene is possibly TRBD2 (5 bases). Trimming removed 3 bases at V and 2 bases at J, with 9 bases between. The CDR3 is 13 amino acids. Per the germline V gene, CDR1 is DFQATT and CDR2 is SNEGSKA (reference sequence).

This chain links TRBV5-1 with TRBJ1-1, with 7 bases matching TRBD1. V lost 4 bases to trimming and J lost 4 bases; unmatched junction nucleotides: 10. The CDR3 is 15 residues long. The germline gives CDR1 SGHRS, CDR2 YFSETQ. The CDR3 sequence is CASSPEGQWRTEAFF. The CDR3 DNA reads as TGCGCCAGCAGCCCGGAGGGACAGTGGCGCACTGAAGCTTTCTTT.

This sequence joins TRBV3-1 and TRBJ2-3, with D possibly TRBD1 on 5 matching bases. Germline-derived CDR1 and CDR2 are LGHDT and YNNKEL (reference sequence). The CDR3 covers 16 residues. Trimming pared 0 bases from V and 2 bases from J, leaving 12 bases between. The DNA of the CDR3 is TGTGCCAGCAGCCAAGACGGAAGGGGCTACACAGATACGCAGTATTTT. Translating it yields CASSQDGRGYTDTQYF.

The chain links TRBV5-1 to TRBJ2-1; TRBD2 matches at 9 bases. V was pared by 4 bases and J by 5 bases, with 10 bases of the junction left unmatched. This CDR3 comprises 16 residues. Germline V gene lookup returns CDR1 SGHRS and CDR2 YFSETQ. The CDR3 nucleotides are TGCGCCAGCAGCACTGGCGTGCTAGCGGGGAACAATGAGCAGTTCTTC. Its protein product is CASSTGVLAGNNEQFF.

This chain joins TRBV2 and TRBJ2-5; D unclear. Trimming left V 6 bases short and J 2 bases short, with 10 bases between. The CDR3 is 13 residues long. Per the germline V gene, CDR1 is SNHLY and CDR2 is FYNNEI. The CDR3 DNA follows: TGTGCCAGCAGGGAACAGCCGCAAGAGACCCAGTACTTC. It specifies CASREQPQETQYF.

This clonotype came up a few times. The J gene is TRBJ2-5, the V gene TRBV3-1; D unclear. V lost 1 base to trimming and J lost 2 bases, with 14 bases between them. This CDR3 spans 16 amino acids. Germline CDR1 is LGHDT and CDR2 is YNNKEL (reference sequence). DNA for the CDR3: TGTGCCAGCAGCCAAGCCATCGGCGTCCAGCAAGAGACCCAGTACTTC. It yields the protein CASSQAIGVQQETQYF.

This chain uses TRBV20-1 with TRBJ1-2; 11 bases fit TRBD1. The ends lost 7 bases at V and 0 bases at J; junction bases unmatched: 7. Germline V gene lookup returns CDR1 DFQATT and CDR2 SNEGSKA (reference sequence). CDR3 length: 15 amino acids. CDR3 nucleotides: TGCAGTGTCAGGACAGGGGGCGCGCCTAACTATGGCTACACCTTC. Residues: CSVRTGGAPNYGYTF.

The table lists this clonotype with a few counts. The rearrangement joins TRBV20-1 to TRBJ2-1; 9 positions agree with TRBD1. The CDR3 length is 13 residues. Germline V gives CDR1 DFQATT, CDR2 SNEGSKA (reference sequence). Germline trimming cut 5 bases from V and 9 bases from J; bases unmatched to any gene: 8. The CDR3 loop is CSAPRDRAVEQFF. The CDR3 coding sequence is TGCAGTGCTCCCCGGGACAGGGCAGTTGAGCAGTTCTTC.

This clonotype was detected only a few times. The gene calls are TRBV12-3 or TRBV12-4 and TRBJ2-1; 8 nucleotides line up with TRBD2. This CDR3 is 16 amino acids long. With V trimmed by 3 bases and J by 1 base, 5 bases remained unmatched. The chain's CDR3 is CASSFKAGVSYNEQFF. The DNA for the CDR3 is TGTGCCAGCAGTTTTAAAGCGGGAGTTTCCTACAATGAGCAGTTCTTC.